The 26 T cell receptor beta chains presented below share a single source sample, sequenced in a study of blood T cell dynamics during melanoma immunotherapy. Assay: immunoSEQ multiplex PCR; the TCRdb copy retains only in-frame clones and omits some. The sample consists of about 15,000 clones, more than 75% of them appearing once. The time point here: pre-treatment baseline. The sample here was blood, taken from a patient treated with checkpoint blockade. Receptors originate from a human donor with melanoma.

The count of this clone is one. This chain connects TRBV2 to TRBJ2-3, with D possibly TRBD2 on 7 matching bases. This CDR3 has 14 amino acids. Germline V gene lookup returns CDR1 SNHLY and CDR2 FYNNEI. For the CDR3, the DNA is TGTGCTACACTTCGGGGGGCCGGCACAGATACGCAGTATTTT. Translation: CATLRGAGTDTQYF. The entire variable domain, with the rest obtained from reference TRBV2 and TRBJ2-3, is as follows: EPEVTQTPSHQVTQMGQEVILRCVPISNHLYFYWYRQILGQKVEFLVSFYNNEISEKSEIFDDQFSVERPDGSNFTLKIRSTKLEDSAMYFCATLRGAGTDTQYFGPGTRLTVL.

The chain joins TRBV2 to TRBJ1-1; D might be TRBD1 (6 bases). V was cut by 3 bases and J by 3 bases, with 11 bases left in between. Per the germline V gene, CDR1 is SNHLY and CDR2 is FYNNEI. The CDR3 contains 14 residues. Here the CDR3 DNA reads TGTGCCAGCAGTGAGCTGGGGGCCGACACTGAAGCTTTCTTT. It translates to CASSELGADTEAFF.

A remark on this clone: One junction end does not reproduce the germline sequence, and a read error may be involved. The chain recombines TRBV4-1 with TRBJ2-7; D unresolved. CDR1 and CDR2 (germline): MGHRA, YSYEKL. This CDR3 has 15 amino acids. Written as DNA, the CDR3 is TGCGCCAGCAGCCAGGGTGGACGAGGATCCTCCGAGCAGTACTTC. Translated: CASSQGGRGSSEQYF.

The chain employs TRBV7-8 and TRBJ2-1; D may be TRBD2 (5 bases). CDR3 length: 17 amino acids. V was trimmed by 2 bases and J by 4 bases, leaving 18 bases between them. Germline V gene data show CDR1 as SGHVS and CDR2 as FQNEAQ. The CDR3 loop is CASSLRSSTNMYNEQFF. CDR3 nucleotide sequence: TGTGCCAGCAGCTTACGGTCCTCGACTAACATGTACAATGAGCAGTTCTTC.

As to this clone: The sample carries other DNA sequences with the same CDR3. The chain uses TRBV9 and TRBJ2-2; D uncertain. The V gene lost 0 bases and the J gene lost 0 bases, with 9 bases spanning the gap. CDR1 is SGDLS, CDR2 YYNGEE, per germline. CDR3 size: 16 residues. The CDR3 bases are TGTGCCAGCAGCGTAGCTCGACAAACGAACACCGGGGAGCTGTTTTTT. This translates into CASSVARQTNTGELFF.

This chain uses TRBV7-9 with TRBJ1-5; 7 bases align to TRBD1. The CDR3 has 15 amino acids. V gave up 5 bases and J gave up 7 bases; unmatched junction bases: 11. CDR1 and CDR2 from the germline V gene are SEHNR and FQNEAQ (reference sequence). The DNA for the CDR3 is TGTGCCAGCAGCCCTGGCGGGACAGAGGCCCAGCCCCAGCATTTT. As protein: CASSPGGTEAQPQHF.

The rearrangement joins TRBV2 to TRBJ2-2; D may be TRBD1 or TRBD2 (6 bases each). The CDR3 length is 15 residues. The germline V gene encodes CDR1 SNHLY and CDR2 FYNNEI. V lost 4 bases and J 6 bases, leaving 15 bases between the germline ends. CDR3 nucleotides: TGTGCCAGCAGTGGGAGGGGGGAATCCCCCGGGGAGCTGTTTTTT. This translates into CASSGRGESPGELFF. The full variable domain, in which reference TRBV2 and TRBJ2-2 provide the parts outside the CDR3, is EPEVTQTPSHQVTQMGQEVILRCVPISNHLYFYWYRQILGQKVEFLVSFYNNEISEKSEIFDDQFSVERPDGSNFTLKIRSTKLEDSAMYFCASSGRGESPGELFFGEGSRLTVL.

The chain employs TRBV11-1 and TRBJ2-2, with 10 bases identical to TRBD1. Germline assignment: CDR1 SGHAT and CDR2 FQDESV (reference sequence). With 1 base clipped from V and 4 bases from J, the junction kept 0 bases outside the gene matches. CDR3 size: 15 residues. The CDR3 loop is CASSLGTGGTGELFF. CDR3 DNA sequence: TGTGCCAGCAGCTTAGGGACAGGGGGCACCGGGGAGCTGTTTTTT. Full variable domain (rest looked up from reference TRBV11-1 and TRBJ2-2): EAEVAQSPRYKITEKSQAVAFWCDPISGHATLYWYRQILGQGPELLVQFQDESVVDDSQLPKDRFSAERLKGVDSTLKIQPAELGDSAMYLCASSLGTGGTGELFFGEGSRLTVL.

The J gene is TRBJ2-5, the V gene TRBV5-1, with 7 nucleotides matching TRBD1. CDR1 is SGHRS and CDR2 is YFSETQ in the germline V gene. This CDR3 spans 18 amino acids. V dropped 3 bases and J dropped 1; count of bases not matched to a gene: 15. The CDR3: CASSSLPTGWGSQETQYF. Here the CDR3 DNA reads TGCGCCAGCAGCTCTTTACCGACAGGGTGGGGGTCCCAAGAGACCCAGTACTTC.

V gene TRBV30 combines with J gene TRBJ1-1; D unresolved. The CDR3 has 13 amino acids. The germline V and J ends were trimmed by 8 bases and 0 bases, with 13 bases remaining between them. Germline loops: CDR1 GTSNPN, CDR2 SVGIG (reference sequence). The CDR3, as DNA: TGTGCCGGAGAGGACGGAGTGAACACTGAAGCTTTCTTT. This encodes CAGEDGVNTEAFF.

This rearrangement joins TRBV28 to TRBJ1-4; maybe TRBD1 (5 bases). Trimming removed 6 bases from V and 4 bases from J, with 21 bases in between. The CDR3 spans 17 residues. Germline CDR1 reads MDHEN; CDR2 reads SYDVKM. The chain's CDR3 is CASSQRPGIRVNEKLFF. Here the CDR3 DNA reads TGTGCCAGCAGCCAACGCCCAGGGATTAGGGTTAATGAAAAACTGTTTTTT.

The CDR3 loop reads CASSHDRELNQPQHF. As DNA, the CDR3 is TGTGCCAGCAGCCACGACAGGGAACTCAATCAGCCCCAGCATTTT. The chain uses TRBV6-5 and TRBJ1-5; 7 bases fit TRBD1. In germline, CDR1 is MNHEY, CDR2 SVGAGI. The CDR3 is 15 residues long. V lost 6 bases to trimming and J lost 3 bases; unmatched junction nucleotides: 8.

V usage is TRBV7-2 and J usage is TRBJ1-5; 12 bases align to TRBD1. Germline assignment: CDR1 SGHTA and CDR2 FQGNSA. Trimming removed 5 bases from V and 5 bases from J; junction bases left unmatched: 4. The CDR3 is made up of 15 amino acids. CDR3 protein: CASSRDRGRDQPQHF. The CDR3 coding sequence is TGTGCCAGCAGCAGGGACAGGGGGCGAGATCAGCCCCAGCATTTT.

The V and J genes are TRBV4-1 and TRBJ1-4; TRBD1 matches 9 bases. Per the germline V gene, CDR1 is MGHRA and CDR2 is YSYEKL. The CDR3 runs to 15 residues. With V trimmed by 3 bases and J by 7 bases, 6 bases remained unmatched. CDR3 sequence (DNA): TGCGCCAGCAGCCAGACCGGGACAGGGAGTGAAAAACTGTTTTTT. This encodes CASSQTGTGSEKLFF.

The rearrangement links TRBV7-2 to TRBJ2-5; 8 positions agree with TRBD1. Germline V gives CDR1 SGHTA, CDR2 FQGNSA. The CDR3 covers 14 residues. The trim removed 3 bases at V and 5 bases at J, leaving 5 bases unmatched. This chain's CDR3 is CASSFDRGRETQYF. CDR3 in DNA: TGTGCCAGCAGCTTCGACAGGGGACGGGAGACCCAGTACTTC.

This clone was recorded a few times. The CDR3 is CASSRGQGYYGYTF. The CDR3 bases are TGTGCCAGCAGTCGAGGACAGGGCTACTATGGCTACACCTTC. The V and J genes are TRBV28 and TRBJ1-2; TRBD1 agrees at 8 bases. In germline, CDR1 is MDHEN, CDR2 SYDVKM. V dropped 5 bases and J dropped 3; count of bases not matched to a gene: 5. The CDR3 sequence is 14 residues long.

This rearrangement joins TRBV28 to TRBJ2-1; the D gene could be TRBD1 or TRBD2 (5 bases each). The CDR3 runs 13 residues. V dropped 3 bases and J dropped 7 bases, with 10 bases sitting between them. CDR1 is MDHEN, CDR2 SYDVKM, per germline. CDR3: CASSLLGVNEQFF. The CDR3 nucleotides are TGTGCCAGCAGTTTGTTGGGGGTGAATGAGCAGTTCTTC.

This clone was observed a single time. The chain has TRBV30 and TRBJ2-5; possible D gene TRBD1, 5 bases. Trimming removed 4 bases from V and 10 bases from J, with 16 bases in between. The CDR3 has 12 residues. Germline-derived CDR1 and CDR2 are GTSNPN and SVGIG (reference sequence). The DNA for the CDR3 is TGTGCCTGGAAAATGAGCAGGGTGGGCCAGTACTTC. Translation gives CAWKMSRVGQYF.

This clone has only a few counts. V and J are TRBV19 and TRBJ1-6; D is uncertain. The CDR3 length is 15 residues. Germline CDR1 is LNHDA and CDR2 is SQIVND (reference sequence). V was pared by 3 bases and J by 0 bases, with 6 bases between. Written as DNA, the CDR3 is TGTGCCAGTAGTATTTTCTACTCCTATAATTCACCCCTCCACTTT. Translating gives CASSIFYSYNSPLHF.

This clone was counted a single time. The chain combines TRBV19 with TRBJ1-6; D remains ambiguous. This CDR3 is built from 14 residues. The ends were cut back, 11 bases at V and 5 bases at J, with 16 bases in the middle. Germline CDR1 reads LNHDA; CDR2 reads SQIVND (reference sequence). The chain's CDR3 is CAARSKGHNSPLHF. CDR3 sequence (DNA): TGTGCCGCCAGAAGCAAAGGGCATAATTCACCCCTCCACTTT.

Concerning this clone itself: Additional DNA sequences in this sample encode the identical CDR3. CDR3 loop: CASRMDPGGIYEQYF. In DNA form, the CDR3 reads TGCGCCAGCAGAATGGACCCTGGGGGAATCTACGAGCAGTACTTC. V is TRBV5-1 and J is TRBJ2-7, with D tentatively TRBD1 or TRBD2 (5 bases each). The germline V gene encodes CDR1 SGHRS and CDR2 YFSETQ. The CDR3 totals 15 residues. Trimming pared 5 bases from V and 3 bases from J, leaving 18 bases between.

This sequence joins TRBV30 and TRBJ2-5; D possibly matches TRBD1 or TRBD2 (5 bases each). Germline loops: CDR1 GTSNPN, CDR2 SVGIG (reference sequence). Trimming took off 3 bases at V and 1 base at J, with 9 bases between the two ends. This CDR3 has 13 amino acids. In nucleotides, the CDR3 is TGTGCCTGGAGCGGGACCCCCCAAGAGACCCAGTACTTC. This sequence encodes CAWSGTPQETQYF.

The rearrangement uses TRBV7-9 and TRBJ2-5; 10 bases line up with TRBD2. CDR3 length equals 17 residues. With 0 bases clipped from V and 6 bases from J, the junction kept 10 bases outside the gene matches. Germline CDR1 SEHNR, CDR2 FQNEAQ (reference sequence). CDR3 coding DNA: TGTGCCAGCAGCTTAGCGGTCCCAGCGGGGGGGCCGAAGACCCAGTACTTC. Translating gives CASSLAVPAGGPKTQYF.

The chain carries TRBV30 and TRBJ1-5; D possibly corresponds to TRBD1 (5 bases). Trimming pared 0 bases from V and 6 bases from J, leaving 9 bases between. The germline gives CDR1 GTSNPN, CDR2 SVGIG (reference sequence). The CDR3 has 13 amino acids. The CDR3 DNA reads as TGTGCCTGGAGTGTGGGGGGACTTCAGCCCCAGCATTTT. Amino acid sequence: CAWSVGGLQPQHF.

V is TRBV2 and J is TRBJ1-1, with a tentative D call TRBD1 (6 bases). This CDR3 spans 14 amino acids. Germline CDR1 SNHLY, CDR2 FYNNEI. V was trimmed by 3 bases and J by 1 base, leaving 9 bases between them. CDR3 bases: TGTGCCAGCAGTGAGCTGGGGGCGAACACTGAAGCTTTCTTT. Its translation: CASSELGANTEAFF.

This clone was counted only a few times. The chain couples TRBV6-6 to TRBJ1-5; D perhaps matches TRBD1 (6 bases). Germline V gene lookup returns CDR1 MNHNY and CDR2 SVGAGI (reference sequence). This CDR3 is 12 amino acids long. The germline V and J ends were trimmed by 6 bases and 11 bases, with 14 bases remaining between them. The DNA of the CDR3 is TGTGCCAGCAGGGATGGACAGCCAGCCCAGCATTTT. Protein product: CASRDGQPAQHF.